The clone carrying this TCR beta chain was found once. No antigen is known for it. These data belong to a study of T-cell memory formation after mild COVID-19. Study background: There were largely donor-specific TCR clusters. Study findings and constraints: In pre-infection memory, a portion of responding clones appeared, which suggested that cross-reactive memory joined.

TCRdb ran MiXCR on the 5' RACE reads and lists one entry per CDR3 protein. The sample has 95,000 to 110,000 distinct CDR3 sequences, around 14% seen once. This CDR3 is built from 15 residues. The germline V and J ends were trimmed by 6 bases and 1 base, with 15 bases remaining between them. Germline CDR1 is MNHEY and CDR2 is SVGAGI. The sequenced sample was PBMCs or a T cell subset sorted from them (not recorded which). The sequence was collected from a man younger than 35 who had mild COVID-19 (a few samples of this study predate the infection). Cell type and time point are not known. This chain connects TRBV6-5 to TRBJ1-1; D is unclear. The CDR3 nucleotides are TGTGCCAGCAGCCAAGAGAATTACCGGAACACTGAAGCTTTCTTT. This codes for CASSQENYRNTEAFF.